The clone carrying this T cell receptor (beta chain) showed up just a few times. These data belong to a study of blood T cell repertoires in COVID-19. Trimming removed 1 base from V and 6 bases from J; junction bases left unmatched: 5. There are 15 residues in the CDR3. Germline CDR1 and CDR2: LGHNT and FRNRAP. Sequencing was performed with immunoSEQ multiplex PCR; in TCRdb, only in-frame clones are kept and a portion is missing. This table has about 110,000 clones, less than 85% appearing once. Sequenced material: peripheral blood. The sequence came from a woman aged 80 or over with acute or convalescent COVID-19. The rearrangement links TRBV12-5 to TRBJ2-1, with 8 bases that match TRBD2. CDR3 sequence: CASGLGTSGINEQFF. CDR3 coding DNA: TGTGCTAGTGGTTTGGGAACTAGCGGTATCAATGAGCAGTTCTTC.